This TCR beta chain derives from a study of T cells in Graves' hyperthyroidism and ophthalmopathy. Study-wide background: Peripheral blood collection took place at initial diagnosis, before any treatment.

RNA transcripts were the template for amplifying TCR beta CDR3 regions. When the TCR CDR3 underwent first-round RT-PCR, the HTBI primer set was used. TCRdb reprocessed the multiplex PCR reads via MiXCR and lists one record per CDR3 protein. The table records 500,000 to 800,000 distinct CDR3 sequences, 13% to 15% of them present only once. Fresh 10 ml peripheral blood yielded PBMCs. This CDR3 is built from 14 residues. The germline CDR1 and CDR2 sequences are LGHNT and FRNRAP. V shed 5 bases and J shed 0 bases, with 11 bases lying between them. This clonotype was found many times. The source material was blood. The receptor was derived from a woman in her fifties or sixties with Graves' ophthalmopathy. The V and J genes are TRBV12-5 and TRBJ2-7; D gene ambiguous. In DNA form, the CDR3 reads TGTGCTAGTGGTGCTGGCCGGAGCTCCTACGAGCAGTACTTC. Residues: CASGAGRSSYEQYF.